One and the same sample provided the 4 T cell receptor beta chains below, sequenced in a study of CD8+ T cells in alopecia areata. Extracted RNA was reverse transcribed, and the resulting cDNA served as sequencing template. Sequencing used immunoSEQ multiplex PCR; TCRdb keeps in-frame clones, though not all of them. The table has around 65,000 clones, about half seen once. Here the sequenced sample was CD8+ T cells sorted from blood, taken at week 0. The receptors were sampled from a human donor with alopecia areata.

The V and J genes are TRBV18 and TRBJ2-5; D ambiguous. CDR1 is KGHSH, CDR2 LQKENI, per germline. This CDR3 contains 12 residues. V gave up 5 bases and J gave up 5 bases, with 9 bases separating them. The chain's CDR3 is CASSRDAETQYF. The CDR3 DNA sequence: TGTGCCAGCTCAAGGGATGCTGAGACCCAGTACTTC.

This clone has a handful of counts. In nucleotides, the CDR3 is TGTGCCATCTCCAGGGAGACAGGGGGCTTAATCGGCTACACCTTC. It translates to CAISRETGGLIGYTF. This chain connects TRBV2 to TRBJ1-2; 10 bases fit TRBD1. The CDR3 contains 15 residues. Germline CDR1 and CDR2: SNHLY and FYNNEI. The ends lost 10 bases at V and 8 bases at J; junction bases unmatched: 16.

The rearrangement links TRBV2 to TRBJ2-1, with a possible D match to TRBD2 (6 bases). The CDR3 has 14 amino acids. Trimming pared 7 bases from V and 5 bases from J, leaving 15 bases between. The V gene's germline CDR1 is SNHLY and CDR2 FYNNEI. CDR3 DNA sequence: TGTGCCAGCAATCTGGGACTTAGCAACAATGAGCAGTTCTTC. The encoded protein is CASNLGLSNNEQFF.

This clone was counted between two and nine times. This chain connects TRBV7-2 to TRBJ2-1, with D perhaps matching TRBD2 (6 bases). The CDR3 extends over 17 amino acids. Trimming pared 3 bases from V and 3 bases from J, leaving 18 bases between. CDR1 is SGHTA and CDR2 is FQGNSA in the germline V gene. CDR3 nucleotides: TGTGCCAGCAGCTTTAGATCGGGGGAAGTAGGCTACAATGAGCAGTTCTTC. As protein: CASSFRSGEVGYNEQFF.